The entry below describes one T cell receptor beta chain. The source of the sample is a study of technical replicates of blood from a handful of donors. Trimming removed 6 bases from V and 5 bases from J, with 16 bases in between. Germline CDR1 and CDR2: SNHLY and FYNNEI. The CDR3 spans 14 residues. The method was immunoSEQ multiplex PCR; TCRdb's version includes in-frame clones alone and lacks a portion of them. Altogether 70,000 or so clones are present, 91% being singletons, with the ten largest covering about 0.36%. The rearrangement links TRBV2 to TRBJ1-1; possibly TRBD1 for D (5 bases). The specimen sequenced was T cells isolated from PBMCs. The sequence derives from a human donor in good health. Some clones in this sample may be carry-over from other donors' samples. This CDR3 is CASSLNAAGTEAFF. The CDR3 DNA is TGTGCCAGCAGCCTAAACGCAGCAGGGACTGAAGCTTTCTTT.